A selection of T cell receptor beta chains follows, all from one sample in a study of response to subunit inactivated influenza vaccine. TCRdb reanalysed the RT-PCR reads using MiXCR and keeps one entry per CDR3 protein. In the table there are about 610,000 distinct CDR3 sequences, 11% to 15% of which are singletons. This specimen was PBMCs from blood, taken roughly 13 days after vaccination. All receptors derive from a man in his fifties who received an inactivated influenza vaccine. The CDR3 runs from the conserved cysteine through the conserved F or W. D genes are given only for firm matches.

TRBV6-1	TRBJ1-2	-	CASSQPTGKSGYTF
TRBV20-1	TRBJ2-2	-	CSARRGLITGELFF
TRBV7-8	TRBJ2-3	-	CASSLAPGWADTQYF
TRBV20-1	TRBJ2-7	-	CSARAGESSYEQYF
TRBV5-1	TRBJ2-3	TRBD2	CASQAGAGDTQYF
TRBV5-1	TRBJ2-3	-	CASSWTGGVSTDTQYF
TRBV7-8	TRBJ1-5	TRBD1	CASSPRFTQGPGNQPQHF
TRBV12-3/TRBV12-4	TRBJ2-5	-	CASSLRAAYQETQYF
TRBV20-1	TRBJ2-7	-	CSASRLTTYEQYF
TRBV2	TRBJ2-7	TRBD2	CASSEGLAGSEQYF
TRBV20-1	TRBJ1-5	-	CSASQISNQPQHF
TRBV24-1	TRBJ2-1	-	CATSDNTRHNEQFF
TRBV6-5	TRBJ1-5	TRBD1	CASSSYYRGDQPQHF
TRBV6-2/TRBV6-3	TRBJ2-7	-	CASSWNQWAEQYF
TRBV3-1	TRBJ2-1	-	CASSQDLRGEQFF
TRBV6-2/TRBV6-3	TRBJ2-4	-	CASSPPRNIQYF
TRBV4-3	TRBJ2-3	TRBD2	CASSKETSGGTFTDTQYF
TRBV23-1	TRBJ2-1	TRBD2	CASPEGGGVYNEQFF
TRBV5-1	TRBJ1-1	-	CASSPRDSHQNEAFF
TRBV4-2	TRBJ2-2	-	CASSQEVAGSSGNTGELFF
TRBV5-1	TRBJ2-7	-	CASSLAKGGYEQYF
TRBV7-2	TRBJ2-1	TRBD2	CASSIFTSGVGNEQFF
TRBV12-3/TRBV12-4	TRBJ1-5	-	CASSVDGNQPQHF
TRBV4-2	TRBJ2-7	-	CASSQGGTSPYEQYF
TRBV7-8	TRBJ2-7	TRBD1	CASSYGQGEGTYEQYF
TRBV24-1	TRBJ2-1	-	CATSAPGTPHKDEQFF
TRBV6-2/TRBV6-3	TRBJ2-7	-	CASSYSARDNSYEQYF
TRBV7-2	TRBJ1-1	-	CASSSHAIPTEAFF
TRBV12-3/TRBV12-4	TRBJ1-6	-	CASKGVNSPLHF
TRBV4-1	TRBJ1-2	-	CASSQGGWGLSGYTF
TRBV10-3	TRBJ2-3	-	CAISVTDTQYF
TRBV29-1	TRBJ2-2	TRBD1	CSVESGTENTGELFF